This TCR beta chain was sequenced in a study of T cells expressing NK-cell markers. Background on the study: Beta-chain profiling covered CD3+CD56+NKG2C+, CD3+CD56+NKG2C- and CD3+CD56-NKG2C+ sorted subsets. Eight donors were sequenced, seven testing HCMV-seropositive and one testing seronegative.

This CDR3 is built from 14 residues. Germline-derived CDR1 and CDR2 are MNHNS and SASEGT. The TCR beta cDNA came from 5'RACE template switching with UMIs. TCRdb reworked the 5' RACE reads into one entry per CDR3 protein, no DNA. The sample totals 120,000 to 150,000 distinct CDR3 sequences. The source is a man between 18 and 29 years old in good health. The J gene is TRBJ1-3, the V gene TRBV6-1; TCRdb returns TRBD1, unconfirmable since there is no DNA. Sequencing was done on a sample of blood T cells: a sorted CD56 or NKG2C T cell subset, CD4+ or CD8+ T cells, or bulk PBMC T cells (not recorded which). CDR3 region: CATLGGDSGNTIYF.